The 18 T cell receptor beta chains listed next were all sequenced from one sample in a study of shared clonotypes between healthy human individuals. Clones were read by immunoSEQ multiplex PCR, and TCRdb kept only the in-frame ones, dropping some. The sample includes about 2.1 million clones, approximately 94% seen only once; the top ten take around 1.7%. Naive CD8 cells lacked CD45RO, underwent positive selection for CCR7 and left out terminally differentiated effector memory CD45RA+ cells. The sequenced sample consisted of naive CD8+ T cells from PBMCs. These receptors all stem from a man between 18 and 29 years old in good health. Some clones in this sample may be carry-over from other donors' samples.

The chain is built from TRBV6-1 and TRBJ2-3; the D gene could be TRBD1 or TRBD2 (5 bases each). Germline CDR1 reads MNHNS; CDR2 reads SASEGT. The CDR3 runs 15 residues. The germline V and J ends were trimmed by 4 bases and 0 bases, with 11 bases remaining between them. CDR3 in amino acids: CASSAGLTSTDTQYF. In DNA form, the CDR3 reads TGTGCCAGCAGTGCGGGGCTAACTAGCACAGATACGCAGTATTTT.

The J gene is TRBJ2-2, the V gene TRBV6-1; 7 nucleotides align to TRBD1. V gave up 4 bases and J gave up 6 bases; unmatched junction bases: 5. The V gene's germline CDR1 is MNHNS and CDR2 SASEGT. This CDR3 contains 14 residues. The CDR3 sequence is CASSVDRAAGELFF. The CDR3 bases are TGTGCCAGCAGTGTAGACAGGGCAGCCGGGGAGCTGTTTTTT.

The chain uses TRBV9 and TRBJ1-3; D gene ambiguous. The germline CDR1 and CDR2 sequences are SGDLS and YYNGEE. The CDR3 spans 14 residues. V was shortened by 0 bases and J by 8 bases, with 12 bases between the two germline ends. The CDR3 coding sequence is TGTGCCAGCAGCGTAGCGGCGACCTGGGACACCATATATTTT. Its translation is CASSVAATWDTIYF.

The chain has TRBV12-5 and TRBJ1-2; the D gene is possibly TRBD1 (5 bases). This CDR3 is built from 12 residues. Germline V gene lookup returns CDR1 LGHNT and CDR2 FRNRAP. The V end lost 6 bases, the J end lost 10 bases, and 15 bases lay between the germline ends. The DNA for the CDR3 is TGTGCTAGTGGCAACCCGGGACGGGACTACACCTTC. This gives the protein CASGNPGRDYTF.

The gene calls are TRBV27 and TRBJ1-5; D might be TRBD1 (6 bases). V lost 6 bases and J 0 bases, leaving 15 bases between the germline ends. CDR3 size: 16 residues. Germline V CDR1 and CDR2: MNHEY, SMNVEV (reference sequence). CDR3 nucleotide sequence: TGTGCCAGCAGGATAGGGGCAGGGGATAGCAATCAGCCCCAGCATTTT. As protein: CASRIGAGDSNQPQHF.

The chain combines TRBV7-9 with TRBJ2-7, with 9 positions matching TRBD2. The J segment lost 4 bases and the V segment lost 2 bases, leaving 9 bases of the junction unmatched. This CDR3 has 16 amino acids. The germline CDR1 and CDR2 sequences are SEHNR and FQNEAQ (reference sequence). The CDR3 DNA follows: TGTGCCAGCAGCTTACGAAGGACTAGCGAAACTTACGAGCAGTACTTC. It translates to CASSLRRTSETYEQYF.

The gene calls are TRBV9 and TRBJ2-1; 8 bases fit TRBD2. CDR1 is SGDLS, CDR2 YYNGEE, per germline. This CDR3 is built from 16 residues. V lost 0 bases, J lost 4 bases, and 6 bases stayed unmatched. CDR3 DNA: TGTGCCAGCAGCGTAGCCATAGCGGGGCAATACAATGAGCAGTTCTTC. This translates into CASSVAIAGQYNEQFF.

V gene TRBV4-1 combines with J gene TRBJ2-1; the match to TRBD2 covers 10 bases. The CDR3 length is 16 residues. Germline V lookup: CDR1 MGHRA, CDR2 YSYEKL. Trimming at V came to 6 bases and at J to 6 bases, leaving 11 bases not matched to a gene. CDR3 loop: CASRRTSGASGNEQFF. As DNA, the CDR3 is TGCGCCAGCAGGAGGACTAGCGGAGCTAGTGGCAATGAGCAGTTCTTC.

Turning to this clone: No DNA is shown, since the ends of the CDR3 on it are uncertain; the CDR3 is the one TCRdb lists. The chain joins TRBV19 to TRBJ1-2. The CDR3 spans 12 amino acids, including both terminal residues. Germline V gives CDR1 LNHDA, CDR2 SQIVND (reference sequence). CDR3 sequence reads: CASSTSGYGYTF.

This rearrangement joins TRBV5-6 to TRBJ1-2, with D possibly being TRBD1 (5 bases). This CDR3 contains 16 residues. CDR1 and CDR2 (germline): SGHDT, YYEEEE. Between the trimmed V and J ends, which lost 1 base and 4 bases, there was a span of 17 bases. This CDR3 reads CASSLWQGRDSYGYTF. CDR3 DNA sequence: TGTGCCAGCAGCTTGTGGCAGGGCAGGGATTCCTATGGCTACACCTTC.

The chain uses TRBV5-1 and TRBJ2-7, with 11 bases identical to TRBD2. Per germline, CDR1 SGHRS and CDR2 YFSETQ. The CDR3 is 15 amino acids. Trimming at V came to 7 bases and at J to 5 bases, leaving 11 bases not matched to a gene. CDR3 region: CASHGASGRIHEQYF. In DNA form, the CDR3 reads TGCGCCAGCCACGGTGCTAGCGGGAGGATACACGAGCAGTACTTC.

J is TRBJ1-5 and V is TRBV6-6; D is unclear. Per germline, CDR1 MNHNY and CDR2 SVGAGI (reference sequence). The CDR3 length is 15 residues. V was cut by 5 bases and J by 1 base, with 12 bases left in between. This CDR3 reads CASSVGRWSNQPQHF. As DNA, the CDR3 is TGTGCCAGCAGTGTCGGCAGGTGGAGCAATCAGCCCCAGCATTTT.

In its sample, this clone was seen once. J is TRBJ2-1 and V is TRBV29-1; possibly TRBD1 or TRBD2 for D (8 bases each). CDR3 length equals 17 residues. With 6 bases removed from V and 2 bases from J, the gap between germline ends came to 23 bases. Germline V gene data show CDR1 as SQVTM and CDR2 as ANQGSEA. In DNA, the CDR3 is TGCAGCGTGGGAGACAGGGGTCCGGGACTAGCCTACAATGAGCAGTTCTTC. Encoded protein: CSVGDRGPGLAYNEQFF.

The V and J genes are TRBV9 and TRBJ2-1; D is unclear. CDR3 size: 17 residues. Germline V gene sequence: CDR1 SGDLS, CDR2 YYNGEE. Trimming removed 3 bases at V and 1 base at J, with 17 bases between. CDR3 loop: CASSAPEPRLSYNEQFF. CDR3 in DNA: TGTGCCAGCAGCGCCCCGGAGCCTCGTCTATCCTACAATGAGCAGTTCTTC. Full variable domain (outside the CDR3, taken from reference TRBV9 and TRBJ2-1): DSGVTQTPKHLITATGQRVTLRCSPRSGDLSVYWYQQSLDQGLQFLIQYYNGEERAKGNILERFSAQQFPDLHSELNLSSLELGDSALYFCASSAPEPRLSYNEQFFGPGTRLTVL.

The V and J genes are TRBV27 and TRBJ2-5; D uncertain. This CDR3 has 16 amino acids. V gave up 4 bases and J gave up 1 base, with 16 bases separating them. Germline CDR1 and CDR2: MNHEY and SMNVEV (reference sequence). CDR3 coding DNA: TGTGCCAGCAGTTCAGATTACCTGGAAGCCCAAGAGACCCAGTACTTC. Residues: CASSSDYLEAQETQYF.

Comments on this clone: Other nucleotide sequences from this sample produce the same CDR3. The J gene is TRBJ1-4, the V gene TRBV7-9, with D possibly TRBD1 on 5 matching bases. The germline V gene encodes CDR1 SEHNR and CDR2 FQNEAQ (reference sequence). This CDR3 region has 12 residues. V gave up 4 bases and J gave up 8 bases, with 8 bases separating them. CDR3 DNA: TGTGCCAGCAGCTCCAGGGACGAAAAACTGTTTTTT. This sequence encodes CASSSRDEKLFF.

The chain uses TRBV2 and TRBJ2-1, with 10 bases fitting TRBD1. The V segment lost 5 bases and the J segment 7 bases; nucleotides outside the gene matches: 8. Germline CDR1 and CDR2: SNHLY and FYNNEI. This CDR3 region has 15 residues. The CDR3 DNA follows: TGTGCCAGCAGTCGCGACAGGGGGCTACTGAATGAGCAGTTCTTC. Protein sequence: CASSRDRGLLNEQFF.

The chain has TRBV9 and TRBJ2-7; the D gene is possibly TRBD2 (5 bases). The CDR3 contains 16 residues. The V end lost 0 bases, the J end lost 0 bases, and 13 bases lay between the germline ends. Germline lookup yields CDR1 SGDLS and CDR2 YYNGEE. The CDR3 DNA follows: TGTGCCAGCAGCGTAGAGGCTAGTACTAGCTCCTACGAGCAGTACTTC. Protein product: CASSVEASTSSYEQYF.